A selection of T cell receptor beta chains follows, all from one sample in a study of B cell selection in AIRE deficiency. Profiled with immunoSEQ multiplex PCR; TCRdb holds only in-frame clones, not every one. The sample carries under 25,000 clones, 97% recorded once. Sequencing was done on a sample of conventional CD4+ T cells sorted from PBMCs. The receptors were gathered from a human donor with AIRE deficiency. Each CDR3 is given with its conserved first and last residue. The D gene is left open where the match is weak. Size is omitted from some rows. Given values are once, few, many or a class for expanded clones.

CASSPTNGGVLADTQYF | TGTGCCAGCAGCCCGACAAATGGCGGAGTCCTAGCAGATACGCAGTATTTT | TRBJ2-3 | TRBV9 | . | .
CASSQWRYEQYF | TGTGCCAGCAGCCAATGGAGGTACGAGCAGTACTTC | TRBJ2-7 | TRBV14 | . | .
CASRTGTGGFTEAFF | TGTGCCAGCAGAACCGGGACAGGGGGCTTCACTGAAGCTTTCTTT | TRBJ1-1 | TRBV6-5 | . | TRBD1
CASSHPQGGGSYNEQFF | TGTGCCAGCAGCCATCCCCAGGGCGGGGGGTCCTACAATGAGCAGTTCTTC | TRBJ2-1 | TRBV9 | . | TRBD2
CASSQTRDRAPAYEQYF | TGTGCCAGCAGCCAAACCCGGGACAGGGCCCCTGCCTACGAGCAGTACTTC | TRBJ2-7 | TRBV11-3 | . | TRBD1
CASSPLRLAGGLGETQYF | TGTGCCAGCAGCCCCCTCCGACTAGCGGGGGGTTTAGGTGAGACCCAGTACTTC | TRBJ2-5 | TRBV11-2 | . | TRBD2
CAWSVRLAGELFF | TGTGCCTGGAGTGTACGGCTAGCCGGGGAGCTGTTTTTT | TRBJ2-2 | TRBV30 | . | .
CASVPRTGRYEQYF | TGTGCCAGCGTACCGAGGACAGGGCGATACGAGCAGTACTTC | TRBJ2-7 | TRBV7-2 | . | TRBD1
CASSEFLNQPQHF | TGCGCCAGCAGTGAGTTCCTGAATCAGCCCCAGCATTTT | TRBJ1-5 | TRBV10-2 | few | .
CASRATAGGIYGYTF | TGTGCCAGCAGGGCAACAGCCGGGGGAATCTATGGCTACACCTTC | TRBJ1-2 | TRBV6-5 | . | .
CASGFPGNNEQFF | TGTGCTAGTGGTTTTCCCGGGAACAATGAGCAGTTCTTC | TRBJ2-1 | TRBV12-5 | once | .
CASSLGMGGSTDTQYF | TGTGCCAGCAGCTTGGGAATGGGCGGAAGCACAGATACGCAGTATTTT | TRBJ2-3 | TRBV5-4 | . | .
CASSLFASGSQDTQYF | TGTGCCAGCAGTTTATTTGCTAGCGGGAGCCAGGATACGCAGTATTTT | TRBJ2-3 | TRBV27 | . | TRBD2
CASSLLGGKETQYF | TGTGCCAGTAGTTTACTGGGGGGAAAAGAGACCCAGTACTTC | TRBJ2-5 | TRBV19 | . | .
CASSVGSDTYEQYF | TGTGCCAGCAGCGTAGGGAGCGACACCTACGAGCAGTACTTC | TRBJ2-7 | TRBV9 | . | .
CSARSTMTQYF | TGCAGTGCTAGGTCCACGATGACGCAGTATTTT | TRBJ2-3 | TRBV20-1 | . | .
CSVSRTSGTNEQYF | TGCAGCGTCTCAAGAACAAGCGGGACCAACGAGCAGTACTTC | TRBJ2-7 | TRBV29-1 | . | TRBD2
CASSLSGTDTQYF | TGTGCCAGCAGCTTGTCCGGCACAGATACGCAGTATTTT | TRBJ2-3 | TRBV5-4 | . | .
CSARGQINSYEQYF | TGCAGCGCGAGGGGACAGATCAACTCCTACGAGCAGTACTTC | TRBJ2-7 | TRBV29-1 | . | TRBD1
CASSTPSSPIYEQYF | TGTGCCAGCAGTACCCCTTCGAGCCCAATTTACGAGCAGTACTTC | TRBJ2-7 | TRBV28 | once | .
CASSKQGADGYTF | TGTGCCAGCAGCAAACAGGGGGCAGATGGCTACACCTTC | TRBJ1-2 | TRBV9 | . | TRBD1
CASSRGLAGTSTDTQYF | TGCGCCAGCAGCAGGGGACTAGCGGGAACTAGCACAGATACGCAGTATTTT | TRBJ2-3 | TRBV5-1 | . | TRBD2
CASSLALSTDTQYF | TGTGCCAGCAGTTTGGCCCTTAGCACAGATACGCAGTATTTT | TRBJ2-3 | TRBV28 | few | .
CSVAYRLVDNEQFF | TGCAGCGTTGCTTACCGTCTAGTCGACAATGAGCAGTTCTTC | TRBJ2-1 | TRBV29-1 | . | .
CASSEGTVGTDTQYF | TGTGCCAGCAGCGAAGGGACGGTAGGCACAGATACGCAGTATTTT | TRBJ2-3 | TRBV6-1 | . | .
CASSRGRNRNYNEQFF | TGCGCCAGCAGCCGAGGAAGAAACCGGAATTACAATGAGCAGTTCTTC | TRBJ2-1 | TRBV4-3 | . | .
CASSRGGDSYEQYF | TGTGCCAGCAGCCGGGGAGGTGATTCCTACGAGCAGTACTTC | TRBJ2-7 | TRBV11-3 | . | .
CASGTGTYEQYF | TGTGCCTCCGGGACAGGGACCTACGAGCAGTACTTC | TRBJ2-7 | TRBV19 | once | TRBD1
CASSLGVYQPQHF | TGTGCCAGCAGCTTAGGGGTGTATCAGCCCCAGCATTTT | TRBJ1-5 | TRBV11-3 | . | .
CASSAAGTSYEQYF | TGTGCCAGCAGCGCAGCCGGGACCTCCTACGAGCAGTACTTC | TRBJ2-7 | TRBV7-3 | . | .
CASSVGGWQPQHF | TGTGCCAGCAGTGTAGGGGGATGGCAGCCCCAGCATTTT | TRBJ1-5 | TRBV6-1 | . | .
CASSRGQKNTEAFF | TGCGCCAGCAGTCGTGGACAGAAGAACACTGAAGCTTTCTTT | TRBJ1-1 | TRBV4-1 | . | .
CASSFGLQETQYF | TGTGCCAGCAGCTTTGGCCTGCAAGAGACCCAGTACTTC | TRBJ2-5 | TRBV7-8 | . | .
CASSVNSGGEQFF | TGTGCCAGCAGCGTAAATTCGGGAGGTGAGCAGTTCTTC | TRBJ2-1 | TRBV9 | . | TRBD2
CASSKGQRGNEQFF | TGTGCCAGCAGCAAAGGACAAAGGGGCAATGAGCAGTTCTTC | TRBJ2-1 | TRBV5-8 | . | .
CASRRRQGGSGQYF | TGTGCCAGCAGACGCCGACAGGGGGGATCTGGACAGTACTTC | TRBJ2-7 | TRBV6-9 | . | TRBD1
CASSLPGGAYYGYTF | TGTGCCAGCAGCCTGCCAGGGGGCGCCTACTATGGCTACACCTTC | TRBJ1-2 | TRBV5-5 | . | TRBD1
CASSQAPGLGTDTQYF | TGTGCCAGCAGCCAAGCACCGGGACTAGGCACAGATACGCAGTATTTT | TRBJ2-3 | TRBV4-2 | . | TRBD2
CSADPTGGTEAFF | TGCAGCGCTGATCCTACAGGGGGCACTGAAGCTTTCTTT | TRBJ1-1 | TRBV29-1 | . | TRBD1
CASSYSGTGGYEQYF | TGTGCCAGCAGTTACTCCGGGACAGGGGGCTACGAGCAGTACTTC | TRBJ2-7 | TRBV6-5 | . | TRBD1
CASSSGLAGNEQFF | TGCGCCAGCAGCTCAGGACTAGCAGGGAATGAGCAGTTCTTC | TRBJ2-1 | TRBV5-1 | . | TRBD2
CASSIASGSPGELFF | TGTGCCAGTAGTATCGCTAGCGGGAGTCCCGGGGAGCTGTTTTTT | TRBJ2-2 | TRBV19 | . | TRBD2
CAIREKGANVLTF | TGTGCCATCAGGGAAAAGGGGGCCAACGTCCTGACTTTC | TRBJ2-6 | TRBV10-3 | . | .
CAWSVQTGYGYTF | TGTGCCTGGAGTGTACAGACGGGGTATGGCTACACCTTC | TRBJ1-2 | TRBV30 | . | .
CASSQEESPRGETQYF | TGCGCCAGCAGCCAAGAGGAATCCCCCCGTGGGGAGACCCAGTACTTC | TRBJ2-5 | TRBV4-3 | . | .
CASSLGSLKNIQYF | TGTGCCAGCAGCTTGGGCAGCTTAAAAAACATTCAGTACTTC | TRBJ2-4 | TRBV5-8 | . | .
CASSSARVGSGANVLTF | TGTGCCAGCTCCTCAGCCAGGGTCGGCTCTGGGGCCAACGTCCTGACTTTC | TRBJ2-6 | TRBV18 | . | .
CASSLVAGGPKQFF | TGTGCCAGCAGCTTAGTGGCGGGAGGGCCAAAGCAGTTCTTC | TRBJ2-1 | TRBV7-9 | . | TRBD2
CASSQDYRGEGSPLHF | TGTGCCAGCAGCCAAGATTATCGGGGGGAGGGTTCACCCCTCCACTTT | TRBJ1-6 | TRBV4-2 | . | .
CASSEGGATNEKLFF | TGCGCCAGCAGCGAGGGAGGGGCAACTAATGAAAAACTGTTTTTT | TRBJ1-4 | TRBV5-1 | . | .
CASSPSRTGQGAHGYTF | TGTGCCAGCTCACCTTCAAGGACTGGACAGGGGGCTCACGGCTACACCTTC | TRBJ1-2 | TRBV18 | . | TRBD1
CASSVGGRGEAFF | TGTGCCAGCAGCGTAGGAGGGCGGGGTGAAGCTTTCTTT | TRBJ1-1 | TRBV9 | . | .
CASRLLYSGELFF | TGTGCCAGCCGCCTCCTCTATTCCGGGGAGCTGTTTTTT | TRBJ2-2 | TRBV27 | few | .
CASSSRGSTFGELFF | TGTGCCAGCAGCTCCAGGGGGAGTACTTTCGGGGAGCTGTTTTTT | TRBJ2-2 | TRBV11-3 | . | TRBD1
CASSLGLAYEQYF | TGTGCCAGCAGCTTGGGGCTTGCCTACGAGCAGTACTTC | TRBJ2-7 | TRBV7-3 | . | .
CASSLMASSYEQYF | TGTGCCAGCAGCTTAATGGCGAGCTCCTACGAGCAGTACTTC | TRBJ2-7 | TRBV11-3 | . | .
CASSSAASGLLNEQFF | TGCGCCAGCAGCTCCGCGGCTAGCGGGTTGCTCAATGAGCAGTTCTTC | TRBJ2-1 | TRBV5-1 | . | TRBD2
CASSEKTSSVTGELFF | TGTGCCAGCAGCGAGAAAACTAGCAGTGTCACCGGGGAGCTGTTTTTT | TRBJ2-2 | TRBV7-3 | . | .
CAWSPKNTEAFF | TGTGCCTGGAGTCCCAAGAACACTGAAGCTTTCTTT | TRBJ1-1 | TRBV30 | . | .
CASSPRTGVPPQHF | TGTGCCAGCAGCCCCCGGACAGGGGTTCCGCCCCAGCATTTT | TRBJ1-5 | TRBV7-8 | . | TRBD1